The 2 T cell receptor beta chains given below trace back to one sample, sequenced in a study of cytomegalovirus exposure and HLA in healthy donors. The PCR ran on 60 Vbeta and 13 Jbeta primers. Generated by immunoSEQ multiplex PCR, the TCRdb table keeps only in-frame clones and is missing some. The sample has 130,000 to 150,000 clones; approximately 70% are singletons. What was sequenced was PBMCs. These receptors originate from a woman under 30 in good health and CMV-seronegative.

This clone has just a few counts. The V and J genes are TRBV6-5 and TRBJ1-1; TRBD1 aligns across 9 bases. The germline CDR1 and CDR2 sequences are MNHEY and SVGAGI. Losses at the gene ends were 7 bases for V and 0 bases for J; bases not matched to a gene: 6. This CDR3 is built from 15 residues. The CDR3 nucleotides are TGTGCCAGCACCGGGACAGGGAACATGAACACTGAAGCTTTCTTT. It encodes CASTGTGNMNTEAFF.

The J gene is TRBJ1-1, the V gene TRBV11-2; 9 nucleotides align to TRBD1. The V segment lost 0 bases and the J segment 3 bases; nucleotides outside the gene matches: 8. Germline V gene data show CDR1 as SGHAT and CDR2 as FQNNGV. This CDR3 is 17 amino acids long. CDR3: CASSLDAGQGGHTEAFF. CDR3 bases: TGTGCCAGCAGCTTAGACGCGGGACAGGGAGGTCACACTGAAGCTTTCTTT.